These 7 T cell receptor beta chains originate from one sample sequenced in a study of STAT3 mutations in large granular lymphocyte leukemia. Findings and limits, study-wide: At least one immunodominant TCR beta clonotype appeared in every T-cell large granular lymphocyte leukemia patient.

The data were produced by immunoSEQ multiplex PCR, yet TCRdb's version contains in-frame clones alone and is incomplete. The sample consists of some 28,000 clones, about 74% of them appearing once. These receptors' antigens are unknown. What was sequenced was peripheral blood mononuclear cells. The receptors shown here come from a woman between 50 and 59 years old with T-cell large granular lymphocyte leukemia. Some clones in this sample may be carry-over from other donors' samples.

The CDR3 loop is CASSSLARQGGEQYF. The DNA for the CDR3 is TGTGCCAGCAGCTCCTTAGCGCGTCAAGGGGGCGAGCAGTACTTC. This chain uses TRBV5-4 with TRBJ2-7; D may be TRBD1 (6 bases). The CDR3 is 15 amino acids. Per the germline V gene, CDR1 is SGHNT and CDR2 is YYREEE (reference sequence). V was shortened by 3 bases and J by 6 bases, with 19 bases between the two germline ends.

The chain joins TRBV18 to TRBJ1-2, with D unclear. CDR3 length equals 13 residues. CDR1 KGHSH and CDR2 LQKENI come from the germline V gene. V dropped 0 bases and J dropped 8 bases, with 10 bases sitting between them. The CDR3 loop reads CASSPPVSSGYTF. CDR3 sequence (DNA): TGTGCCAGCTCACCACCAGTCTCGTCGGGCTACACCTTC.

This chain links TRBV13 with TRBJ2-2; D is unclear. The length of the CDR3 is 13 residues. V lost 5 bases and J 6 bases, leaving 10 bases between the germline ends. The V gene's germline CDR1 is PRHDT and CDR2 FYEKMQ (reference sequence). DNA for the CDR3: TGTGCCAGCAGCACCCTTGGGGCCGGGGAGCTGTTTTTT. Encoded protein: CASSTLGAGELFF.

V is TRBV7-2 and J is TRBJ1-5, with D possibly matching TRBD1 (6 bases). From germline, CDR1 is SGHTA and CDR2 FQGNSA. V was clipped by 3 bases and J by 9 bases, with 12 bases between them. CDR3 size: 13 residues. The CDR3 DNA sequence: TGTGCCAGCAGCTTGCGAGAGGGGGGGCCCCAGCATTTT. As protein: CASSLREGGPQHF.

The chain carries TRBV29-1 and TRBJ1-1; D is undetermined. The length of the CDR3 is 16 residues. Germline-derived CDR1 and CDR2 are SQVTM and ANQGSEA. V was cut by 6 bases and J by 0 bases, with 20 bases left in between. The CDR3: CSVIKPSAPLNTEAFF. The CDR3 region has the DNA TGCAGCGTGATAAAACCTTCGGCTCCTTTGAACACTGAAGCTTTCTTT.

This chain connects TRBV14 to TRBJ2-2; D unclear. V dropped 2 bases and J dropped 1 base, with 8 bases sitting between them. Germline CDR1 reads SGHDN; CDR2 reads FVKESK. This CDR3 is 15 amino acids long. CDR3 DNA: TGTGCCAGCAGCCAAATCTGGCAGAACACCGGGGAGCTGTTTTTT. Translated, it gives CASSQIWQNTGELFF.

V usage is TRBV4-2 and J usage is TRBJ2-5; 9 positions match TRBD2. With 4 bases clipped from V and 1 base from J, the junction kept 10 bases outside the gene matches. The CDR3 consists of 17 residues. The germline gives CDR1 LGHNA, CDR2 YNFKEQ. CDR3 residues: CASSPPAAGGGQETQYF. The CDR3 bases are TGTGCCAGCAGCCCCCCGGCGGCGGGAGGGGGCCAAGAGACCCAGTACTTC.